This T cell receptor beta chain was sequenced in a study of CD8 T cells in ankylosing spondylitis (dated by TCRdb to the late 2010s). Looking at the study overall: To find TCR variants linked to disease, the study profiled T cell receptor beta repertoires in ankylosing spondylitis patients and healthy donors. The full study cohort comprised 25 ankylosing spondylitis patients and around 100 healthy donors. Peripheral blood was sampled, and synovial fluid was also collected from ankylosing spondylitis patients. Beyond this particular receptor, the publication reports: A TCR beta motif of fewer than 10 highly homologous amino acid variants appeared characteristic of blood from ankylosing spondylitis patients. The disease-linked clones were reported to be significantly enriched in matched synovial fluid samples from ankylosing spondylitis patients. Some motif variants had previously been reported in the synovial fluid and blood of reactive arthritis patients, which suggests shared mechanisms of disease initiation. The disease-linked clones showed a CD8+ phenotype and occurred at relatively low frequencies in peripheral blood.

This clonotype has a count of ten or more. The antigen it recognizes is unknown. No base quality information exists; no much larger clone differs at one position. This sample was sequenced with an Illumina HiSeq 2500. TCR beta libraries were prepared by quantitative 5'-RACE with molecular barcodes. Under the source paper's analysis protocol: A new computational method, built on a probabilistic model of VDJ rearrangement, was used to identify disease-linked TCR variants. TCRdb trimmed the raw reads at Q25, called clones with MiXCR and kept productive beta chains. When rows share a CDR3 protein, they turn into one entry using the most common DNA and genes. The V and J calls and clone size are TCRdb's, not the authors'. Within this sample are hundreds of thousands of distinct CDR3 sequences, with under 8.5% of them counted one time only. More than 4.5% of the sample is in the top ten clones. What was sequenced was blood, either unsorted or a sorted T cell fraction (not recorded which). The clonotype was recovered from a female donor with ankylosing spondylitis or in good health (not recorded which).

The DNA sequence reads TGTGCCAGCAGTAAACGGGGGACGGGAAACACCATATATTTT. Its protein reads: CASSKRGTGNTIYF. This chain joins TRBV7-9 to TRBJ1-3, and the D gene may be TRBD1, 5 bases matching. CDR1 and CDR2 are read off the germline V gene (reference sequence) as SEHNR and FQNEAQ. The CDR3 runs 14 residues from the cysteine to the phenylalanine. The entry retains the CDR3 DNA only, 42 bases that are in frame from base 1. Trimming removed 6 bases from V and 4 bases from J, leaving 13 bases between the germline ends.